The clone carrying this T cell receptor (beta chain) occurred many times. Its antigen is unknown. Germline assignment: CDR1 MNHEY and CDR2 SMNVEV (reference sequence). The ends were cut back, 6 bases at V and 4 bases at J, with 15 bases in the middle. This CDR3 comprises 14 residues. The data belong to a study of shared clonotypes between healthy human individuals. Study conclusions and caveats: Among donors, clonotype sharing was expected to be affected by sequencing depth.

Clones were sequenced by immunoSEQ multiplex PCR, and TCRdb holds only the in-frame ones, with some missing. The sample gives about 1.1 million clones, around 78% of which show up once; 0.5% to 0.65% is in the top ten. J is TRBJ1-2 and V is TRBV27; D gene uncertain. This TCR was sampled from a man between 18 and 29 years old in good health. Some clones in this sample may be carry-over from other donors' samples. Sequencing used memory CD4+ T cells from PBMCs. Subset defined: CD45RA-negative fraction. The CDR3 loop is CASSLGGYPYGYTF. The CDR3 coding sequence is TGTGCCAGCAGCCTCGGAGGGTATCCCTATGGCTACACCTTC.